This TCR beta chain stems from a study of lymphopenia after photon versus proton radiotherapy. This clone was observed a handful of times. With 2 bases removed from V and 4 bases from J, the gap between germline ends came to 7 bases. The CDR3 spans 13 residues. CDR1 and CDR2 (germline): SGHNT, YYREEE (reference sequence). Using immunoSEQ multiplex PCR, the repertoire was profiled, and TCRdb retains in-frame clones only, with some absent. The sample includes 10,000 to 15,000 clones, less than 90% of them seen just once. This rearrangement joins TRBV5-4 to TRBJ2-1; D is ambiguous. The TCR comes from a man aged 55 to 70 with pancreatic cancer. Sequences were derived from peripheral blood, sampled from a patient treated with photon-based radiotherapy. This CDR3 is CASSLEEYNEQFF. CDR3 in DNA: TGTGCCAGCAGCTTAGAGGAGTACAATGAGCAGTTCTTC. Together with reference TRBV5-4 and TRBJ2-1, the CDR3 gives the full variable domain: ETGVTQSPTHLIKTRGQQVTLRCSSQSGHNTVSWYQQALGQGPQFIFQYYREEENGRGNFPPRFSGLQFPNYSSELNVNALELDDSALYLCASSLEEYNEQFFGPGTRLTVL.